This entry is about one TCR beta chain. V lost 3 bases and J lost 5, with 5 bases in between. The CDR3 loop spans 12 amino acids. CDR1 and CDR2 from the germline V gene are LNHDA and SQIVND (reference sequence). Clones were sequenced by immunoSEQ multiplex PCR, and TCRdb holds only the in-frame ones, with some missing. In the table there are 110,000 or so clones, 70% to 90% of which are singletons. This sample is part of a study of blood T cell repertoires in COVID-19. The source of this sequence is a woman in her forties or fifties with acute or convalescent COVID-19. The chain is built from TRBV19 and TRBJ1-5; D is uncertain. Sequencing input: peripheral blood. The CDR3 nucleotides read TGTGCCAGTAGTATTTTCGATCAGCCCCAGCATTTT. This sequence encodes CASSIFDQPQHF. Variable domain in full (rest from reference TRBV19 and TRBJ1-5): DGGITQSPKYLFRKEGQNVTLSCEQNLNHDAMYWYRQDPGQGLRLIYYSQIVNDFQKGDIAEGYSVSREKKESFPLTVTSAQKNPTAFYLCASSIFDQPQHFGDGTRLSIL.